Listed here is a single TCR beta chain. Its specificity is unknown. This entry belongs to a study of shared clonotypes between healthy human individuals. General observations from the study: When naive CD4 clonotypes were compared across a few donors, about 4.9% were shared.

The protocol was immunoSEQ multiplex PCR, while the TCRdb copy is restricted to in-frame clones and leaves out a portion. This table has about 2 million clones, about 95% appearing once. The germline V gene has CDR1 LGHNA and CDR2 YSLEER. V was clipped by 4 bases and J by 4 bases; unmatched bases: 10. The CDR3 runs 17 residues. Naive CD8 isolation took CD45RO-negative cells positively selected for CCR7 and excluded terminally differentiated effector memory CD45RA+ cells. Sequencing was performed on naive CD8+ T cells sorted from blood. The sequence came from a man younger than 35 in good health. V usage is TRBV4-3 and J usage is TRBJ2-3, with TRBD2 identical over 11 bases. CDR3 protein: CASSPDLAGGWADTQYF. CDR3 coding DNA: TGCGCCAGCAGCCCGGACCTAGCGGGAGGCTGGGCAGATACGCAGTATTTT.